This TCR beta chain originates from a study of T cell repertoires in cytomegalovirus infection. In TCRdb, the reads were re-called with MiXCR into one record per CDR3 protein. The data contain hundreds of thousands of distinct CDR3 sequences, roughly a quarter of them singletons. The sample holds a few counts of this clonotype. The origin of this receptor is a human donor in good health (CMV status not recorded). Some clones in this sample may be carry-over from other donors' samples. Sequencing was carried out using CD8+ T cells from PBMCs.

The CDR3 DNA sequence: TGTGCTAGTGGTTTAGGGCAGGTGACCCAGTACTTC. This sequence encodes CASGLGQVTQYF. The rearrangement joins TRBV12-5 to TRBJ2-5, with D unclear. Germline V lookup: CDR1 LGHNT, CDR2 FRNRAP. V lost 3 bases to trimming and J lost 7 bases, with 9 bases between them. The CDR3 is 12 amino acids.